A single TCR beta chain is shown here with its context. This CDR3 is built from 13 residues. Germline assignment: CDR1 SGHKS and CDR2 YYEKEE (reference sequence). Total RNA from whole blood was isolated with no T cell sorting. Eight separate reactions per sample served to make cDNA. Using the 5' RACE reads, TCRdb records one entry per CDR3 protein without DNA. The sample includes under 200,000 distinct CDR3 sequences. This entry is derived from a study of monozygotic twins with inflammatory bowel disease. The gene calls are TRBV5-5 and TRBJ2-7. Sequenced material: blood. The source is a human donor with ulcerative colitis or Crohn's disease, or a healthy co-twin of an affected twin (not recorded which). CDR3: CASSLSSVYEQYF.